A selection of T cell receptor beta chains follows, all from one sample in a study of cytomegalovirus exposure and HLA in healthy donors. Clones were sequenced by immunoSEQ multiplex PCR, and TCRdb holds only the in-frame ones, with some missing. The sample carries 150,000 or so clones, roughly four fifths recorded once. Sequencing was carried out using PBMCs. The receptors stem from a woman aged 40 to 50 in good health and CMV-seronegative. CDR3s include the opening cysteine and the closing phenylalanine or tryptophan. D genes are given only for firm matches. The size field is filled for only some rows; it gives once, few, many or a size class.

abundance	v_gene	d_gene	j_gene	CDR3nt	CDR3aa
-	TRBV19	-	TRBJ1-2	TGTGCCAGTAGTACGGAAGGCTATTCAGCGCTGGGCTACACCTTC	CASSTEGYSALGYTF
few	TRBV5-8	-	TRBJ1-2	TGTGCCAGCAGCTTTGAAGGGAGGGACTATGGCTACACCTTC	CASSFEGRDYGYTF
-	TRBV11-2	-	TRBJ1-2	TGTGCCAGCAGCCTACTCGGGGGTACTACCTATGGCTACACCTTC	CASSLLGGTTYGYTF
-	TRBV7-9	-	TRBJ1-4	TGTGCCAGCAGCTTAAATCTATTGGGAGTGGCTAATGAAAAACTGTTTTTT	CASSLNLLGVANEKLFF
-	TRBV19	TRBD1	TRBJ1-3	TGTGCCAGTAGTTCCGACAGGGTAAAGGGTCTCCCCATTGGAAACACCATATATTTT	CASSSDRVKGLPIGNTIYF
-	TRBV21-1	-	TRBJ2-7	TGTGCCAGCAGTCTGAGCTCCTACGAGCAGTACTTC	CASSLSSYEQYF
-	TRBV5-1	-	TRBJ2-7	TGCGCCAGCAGCGCCAGCTCCTACGAGCAGTACTTC	CASSASSYEQYF
-	TRBV29-1	-	TRBJ1-4	TGCAGCGTTTCCGTTAATGAAAAACTGTTTTTT	CSVSVNEKLFF
-	TRBV29-1	-	TRBJ2-1	TGCAGCGTTGGGCTAATAGCGGATTACAATGAGCAGTTCTTC	CSVGLIADYNEQFF
-	TRBV6-5	-	TRBJ1-1	TGTGCCAGCAGTTCCAGGGTAAGGAACACTGAAGCTTTCTTT	CASSSRVRNTEAFF
-	TRBV9	TRBD2	TRBJ2-1	TGTGCCAGCAGCTCGAGACTAGCGGGCTACAATGAGCAGTTCTTC	CASSSRLAGYNEQFF
-	TRBV29-1	TRBD2	TRBJ2-7	TGCAGCGTCAGGGTGAGCGGGAACCCCTACGAGCAGTACTTC	CSVRVSGNPYEQYF
-	TRBV27	TRBD1	TRBJ1-2	TGTGCCAGCAGAGGACTCCCGGGGGGCCAGGGGGCCCCACCCTATGGCTACACCTTC	CASRGLPGGQGAPPYGYTF
-	TRBV10-3	-	TRBJ1-5	TGTGCCATCAGTGACACCGGGAATGGTCAGCCCCAGCATTTT	CAISDTGNGQPQHF
-	TRBV5-6	TRBD1	TRBJ2-7	TGTGCCAGCAGCTTGGGGGACAGCTCCTACGAGCAGTACTTC	CASSLGDSSYEQYF
-	TRBV6-5	-	TRBJ1-1	TGTGCCAGCCGCGGTTACACTGAAGCTTTCTTT	CASRGYTEAFF